Shown below are 16 T cell receptor beta chains from a single sample sequenced in a study of CD8+ T cells in alopecia areata. Sequencing used cDNA as its template, made by extracting RNA and reverse transcribing it. Sequencing used immunoSEQ multiplex PCR; TCRdb keeps in-frame clones, though not all of them. Counted here are tens of thousands of clones, around 29% occurring once; the ten biggest clones make up more than 13%. Sample treatment: oral pan-JAK inhibitor, 5-10 mg twice daily. The source material was CD8+ T cells sorted from blood, sampled at week 4, from a patient treated with tofacitinib. The receptors stem from a human donor with alopecia areata.

This rearrangement joins TRBV7-9 to TRBJ1-2; unclear D gene. The CDR3 length is 13 residues. Germline lookup yields CDR1 SEHNR and CDR2 FQNEAQ (reference sequence). Trimming pared 3 bases from V and 4 bases from J, leaving 9 bases between. The CDR3 nucleotides are TGTGCCAGCAGCTTCGCGGGGATCTATGGCTACACCTTC. It translates to CASSFAGIYGYTF.

This clone appeared a few times. The chain recombines TRBV13 with TRBJ2-1; unclear D gene. V was trimmed by 4 bases and J by 10 bases, leaving 26 bases between them. Looked up from germline, CDR1 is PRHDT and CDR2 is FYEKMQ (reference sequence). This CDR3 has 17 residues. CDR3: CASSCHDGRWECREQFF. Written as DNA, the CDR3 is TGTGCCAGCAGCTGCCACGACGGGCGTTGGGAATGTAGGGAGCAGTTCTTC.

The rearrangement links TRBV9 to TRBJ2-5, with TRBD2 identical over 14 bases. This CDR3 contains 16 residues. Trimming removed 0 bases from V and 3 bases from J; junction bases left unmatched: 1. The germline CDR1 and CDR2 sequences are SGDLS and YYNGEE. The CDR3 DNA follows: TGTGCCAGCAGCGTAGCGGGACTAGCGGGAGAAGAGACCCAGTACTTC. Residues: CASSVAGLAGEETQYF. Based on the CDR3 plus reference TRBV9 and TRBJ2-5, the full variable domain is DSGVTQTPKHLITATGQRVTLRCSPRSGDLSVYWYQQSLDQGLQFLIQYYNGEERAKGNILERFSAQQFPDLHSELNLSSLELGDSALYFCASSVAGLAGEETQYFGPGTRLLVL.

A single count supports this clone. This chain links TRBV19 with TRBJ2-1; tentatively, D is TRBD2 (5 bases). CDR1 LNHDA and CDR2 SQIVND come from the germline V gene (reference sequence). The CDR3 length is 12 residues. V was shortened by 5 bases and J by 5 bases, with 7 bases between the two germline ends. The CDR3 sequence is CASSSGDNEQFF. The CDR3 coding sequence is TGTGCCAGTAGTTCCGGGGACAATGAGCAGTTCTTC.

This clone turned up a few times. The chain combines TRBV29-1 with TRBJ1-3, with D possibly matching TRBD1 (5 bases). Germline assignment: CDR1 SQVTM and CDR2 ANQGSEA. V was cut by 6 bases and J by 2 bases, with 14 bases left in between. This CDR3 contains 14 residues. Here the CDR3 reads CSVVGAGTGNTIYF. CDR3 coding DNA: TGCAGCGTGGTTGGTGCAGGGACTGGAAACACCATATATTTT.

Only a few counts were recorded for this clone. The rearrangement uses TRBV7-6 and TRBJ2-7; no firm D call. V shed 1 base and J shed 2 bases, with 9 bases lying between them. Germline V gene sequence: CDR1 SGHVS, CDR2 FNYEAQ. There are 14 residues in the CDR3. Written as DNA, the CDR3 is TGTGCCAGCAGCTTAGTTCAGGAACCCTACGAGCAGTACTTC. Translating gives CASSLVQEPYEQYF.

The chain recombines TRBV27 with TRBJ2-3; tentatively, D is TRBD1 (6 bases). The CDR3 consists of 13 residues. V was shortened by 5 bases and J by 6 bases, with 12 bases between the two germline ends. Germline V gene sequence: CDR1 MNHEY, CDR2 SMNVEV (reference sequence). The CDR3 is CASSLYRGDTQYF. The CDR3, as DNA: TGTGCCAGCAGTCTTTATAGGGGGGATACGCAGTATTTT.

This clone was detected a few times. A read error may account for a junction end that differs from germline. The chain's CDR3 is CASSHGTDYEQYF. In DNA form, the CDR3 reads TGTGCCAGCAGCCACGGGACGGACTACGAGCAGTACTTC. The J gene is TRBJ2-7, the V gene TRBV4-1; D tentatively reads TRBD1 or TRBD2 (5 bases each). Germline lookup yields CDR1 MGHRA and CDR2 YSYEKL. There are 13 residues in the CDR3.

This sequence joins TRBV29-1 and TRBJ1-2; TRBD1 agrees at 10 bases. V trimming: 7 bases; J trimming: 8 bases; junction bases outside the gene matches: 10. The CDR3 is made up of 13 amino acids. Germline lookup yields CDR1 SQVTM and CDR2 ANQGSEA. CDR3 protein: CSALTGGREGYTF. DNA of the CDR3: TGCAGCGCTTTGACAGGGGGCAGAGAGGGCTACACCTTC.

The J gene is TRBJ2-3, the V gene TRBV9, with 7 nucleotides matching TRBD2. Germline trimming cut 0 bases from V and 3 bases from J; bases unmatched to any gene: 7. The CDR3 loop spans 16 amino acids. CDR1 and CDR2 from the germline V gene are SGDLS and YYNGEE. Here the CDR3 reads CASSVESGIATDTQYF. CDR3 nucleotides: TGTGCCAGCAGCGTAGAAAGCGGGATAGCGACAGATACGCAGTATTTT.

The rearrangement links TRBV29-1 to TRBJ2-7, with D perhaps matching TRBD1 or TRBD2 (6 bases each). Germline V gene lookup returns CDR1 SQVTM and CDR2 ANQGSEA. Trimming pared 3 bases from V and 0 bases from J, leaving 15 bases between. The CDR3 extends over 15 amino acids. Here the CDR3 reads CSVERAGGHSYEQYF. The CDR3 nucleotides are TGCAGCGTTGAGAGGGCCGGGGGCCACTCCTACGAGCAGTACTTC.

The rearrangement links TRBV30 to TRBJ2-7; 9 positions agree with TRBD2. The CDR3 sequence is 15 residues long. The V gene end was trimmed by 0 bases and the J gene end by 0 bases; junction bases not matched to a gene: 3. Germline CDR1 is GTSNPN and CDR2 is SVGIG (reference sequence). CDR3 in amino acids: CAWSVGLASSYEQYF. The CDR3 DNA is TGTGCCTGGAGTGTGGGACTAGCAAGCTCCTACGAGCAGTACTTC.

Only a few counts were recorded for this clone. The J gene is TRBJ2-1, the V gene TRBV2, with TRBD1 matching 8 bases. Germline lookup yields CDR1 SNHLY and CDR2 FYNNEI. V lost 6 bases, J lost 3 bases, and 1 base stayed unmatched. The CDR3 is 13 amino acids. CDR3: CASSGTGYNEQFF. The CDR3 region has the DNA TGTGCCAGCAGCGGGACAGGCTACAATGAGCAGTTCTTC.

The V and J genes are TRBV25-1 and TRBJ2-5; D gene ambiguous. The CDR3 loop spans 12 amino acids. The germline V gene encodes CDR1 MGHDK and CDR2 SYGVNS. Trimming took 5 bases from V and 5 from J, leaving 9 bases between them. The CDR3 sequence is CASSRWVETQYF. CDR3 nucleotide sequence: TGTGCCAGCAGTAGGTGGGTCGAGACCCAGTACTTC.

The chain carries TRBV5-6 and TRBJ2-1; D may be TRBD1 or TRBD2 (5 bases each). Germline assignment: CDR1 SGHDT and CDR2 YYEEEE. V dropped 0 bases and J dropped 10 bases, with 11 bases sitting between them. The CDR3 totals 13 residues. The CDR3 reads CASSLARGGEQFF. The DNA for the CDR3 is TGTGCCAGCAGCTTGGCGAGGGGTGGGGAGCAGTTCTTC.

The table lists this clone with a few counts. This chain links TRBV9 with TRBJ2-7; 8 positions agree with TRBD1. CDR3 length equals 14 residues. The germline V gene encodes CDR1 SGDLS and CDR2 YYNGEE. V was pared by 3 bases and J by 4 bases, with 6 bases of the junction left unmatched. This CDR3 is CASSEEDRAYEQYF. The CDR3 DNA reads TGTGCCAGCAGCGAGGAGGACAGGGCGTACGAGCAGTACTTC.